One T cell receptor beta chain is described in this entry. Its antigen is unknown. Per-base quality was not reported, and no clone a single base away is much larger than it. The data derive from a study of T cell responses to AZD1222 COVID-19 vaccine (dated by TCRdb to the early 2020s). In the study overall: AZD1222 recipients whose second dose came at about 4 weeks and those whose second dose came at about 12 weeks were combined into one group, since spike-specific TCR depth and breadth did not differ between the two schedules. TCR sequencing was performed for approximately 240 trial participants, of whom some 200 were given two doses of AZD1222 and about 25 were given two doses of MenACWY control vaccine. Enrollment into the trials was organized by age into subgroups of 18-55, 56-69 and 70-plus years, and those subgroups contained approximately 160, 26 and 62 TCR-sequenced participants, respectively. On the study overall, not on this receptor specifically: Conclusions about previously exposed vaccinees were limited because only a handful of AZD1222 recipients were SARS-CoV-2 seropositive at baseline. Participants were mostly white British and included more females than males, and it was suggested by the authors that clonal diversity may have been underestimated. A significant rise in spike-specific TCR breadth and depth was observed after two AZD1222 doses relative to day 0 and relative to MenACWY recipients. The 56-69-year group was small, and its depth increase did not reach significance, likely because of low power. Nearly half of unique spike-specific TCRs reportedly recognized epitopes outside regions mutated in the B.1.351 and B.1.1.7 variants. The whole spike protein was spanned by vaccine-associated CD4 TCRs, and dominant responses were seen in regions 160-218 and 743-854. Because no samples from the day 14 peak response were available, repertoires could be characterized only after the peak T cell response.

The CDR3 regions of human TCRbeta chains were subjected to immunosequencing. As for the authors' bioinformatics: TCRs in the repertoires were matched against a reference library of SARS-CoV-2-specific TCRs that had been generated with the MIRA antigen-specificity platform. Breadth was defined as the fraction of unique TCRs that were SARS-CoV-2-associated, and depth was defined as the fraction of total T cells that were SARS-CoV-2-associated. Using the MIRA data, each spike-specific TCR was assigned both to the spike region to which the TCR was reactive and to a CD4 or CD8 class. Log10-transformed breadth and depth values were compared by one-way ANOVA with Sidak's multiple comparisons tests. TCRdb holds this immuneACCESS table with in-frame rearrangements only. Some clones are missing; in checked studies, unresolved V genes explain under half, and the rest has no known cause. V and J calls and clone size come straight from that table; D and trimming were deduced from the DNA. The sample table lists roughly 180,000 clones, around nine tenths of them with a count of one. Of the sample, roughly 0.49% is held by the ten largest clones.

Reading the label with the study, this specimen's time point is: baseline before first vaccination. Vaccinee samples came from UK trials COV001 and COV002, including a single-blind randomized controlled phase 2/3 trial of AZD1222 (ChAdOx1 nCoV-19) in healthy adults. For TCRbeta chain sequencing, PBMC samples from trial participants were taken at day 0 and at day 28 after the second dose. The germline V gene provides CDR1 SGHAT and CDR2 FQNNGV. From its cysteine to its phenylalanine, the CDR3 spans 15 amino acids. The DNA shown is the 45-base CDR3, in frame from base 1. A distance of 16 bases separates the germline ends of V and J, which lose 1 base and 10 bases respectively.

The sequence is built from TRBV11-2 and TRBJ1-4, with the D gene not confidently named. Specimen: peripheral blood, collected on day 0 of AZD1222 vaccination. This sequence was found in an adult in good health. CDR3 region: CASSLANQVTGKLFF. The nucleotides are TGTGCCAGCAGCTTAGCTAACCAGGTGACTGGAAAACTGTTTTTT.